The source of this TCR beta chain is a study of radiation and T cells in renal cell carcinoma. Produced via immunoSEQ multiplex PCR; TCRdb's table is partial and in-frame only. This table has 65,000 or so clones, around 80% appearing once. There are 19 residues in the CDR3. Looked up from germline, CDR1 is MGHRA and CDR2 is YSYEKL. J was trimmed by 3 bases and V by 0 bases; bases with no gene match: 11. Time point: blood 4 weeks post-SBRT, at nephrectomy. Treatment noted: 15 Gy SBRT to primary tumor, nephrectomy 4 weeks later. This renal cell carcinoma was of the clear cell type. This TCR was recovered from a man aged 55 to 70 with renal cell carcinoma. J is TRBJ2-3 and V is TRBV4-1; TRBD2 matches at 11 bases. The sample was blood, taken from a patient whose treatment included radiotherapy and nephrectomy. This chain's CDR3 is CASSQDSLLGTSGTDTQYF. For the CDR3, the DNA is TGCGCCAGCAGCCAAGATTCATTGCTGGGGACTAGCGGTACAGATACGCAGTATTTT.